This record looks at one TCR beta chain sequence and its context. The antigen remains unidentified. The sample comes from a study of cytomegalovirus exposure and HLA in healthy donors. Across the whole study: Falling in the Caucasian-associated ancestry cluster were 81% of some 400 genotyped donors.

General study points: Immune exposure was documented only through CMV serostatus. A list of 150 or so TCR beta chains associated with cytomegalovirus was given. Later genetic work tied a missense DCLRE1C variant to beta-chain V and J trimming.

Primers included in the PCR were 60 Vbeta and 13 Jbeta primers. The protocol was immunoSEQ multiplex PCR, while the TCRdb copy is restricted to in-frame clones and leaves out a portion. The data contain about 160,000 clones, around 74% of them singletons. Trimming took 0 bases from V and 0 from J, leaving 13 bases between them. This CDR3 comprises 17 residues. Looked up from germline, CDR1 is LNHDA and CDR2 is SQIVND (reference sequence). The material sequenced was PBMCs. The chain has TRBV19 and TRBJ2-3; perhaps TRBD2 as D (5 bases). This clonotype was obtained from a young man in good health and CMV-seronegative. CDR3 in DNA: TGTGCCAGTAGTATAGAAAGTTGGAGGACTAGCACAGATACGCAGTATTTT. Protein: CASSIESWRTSTDTQYF.